These T cell receptor beta chains were read from a single sample in a study of blood T cell repertoires in COVID-19. Generated by immunoSEQ multiplex PCR, the TCRdb table keeps only in-frame clones and is missing some. The repertoire holds approximately 170,000 clones, just under 85% seen once, with roughly 7.1% in the top ten. Sequenced input: peripheral blood. These receptors were taken from a man in his forties or fifties who had recovered from COVID-19. Both conserved end residues are trimmed from each CDR3. Fields, in order: CDR3 length, V gene, CDR3 protein.

CDR3 length: 13
V gene: TRBV29-1
CDR3 protein: SVLPGQGAQETQY

CDR3 length: 12
V gene: TRBV7-2
CDR3 protein: ASSFLQGRSEAF

CDR3 length: 12
V gene: TRBV28
CDR3 protein: ASSLRTANTEAF

CDR3 length: 11
V gene: TRBV29-1
CDR3 protein: SVDRTATDTQY

CDR3 length: 15
V gene: TRBV19
CDR3 protein: ASSIGTGVSGANVLT

CDR3 length: 12
V gene: TRBV11-3
CDR3 protein: ASSPRGATDTQY

CDR3 length: 14
V gene: TRBV5-8
CDR3 protein: ASSLAGFGGTDTQY

CDR3 length: 15
V gene: TRBV5-8
CDR3 protein: ASSFSGTGYSNQPQH

CDR3 length: 11
V gene: TRBV5-1
CDR3 protein: ASSTGQQETQY

CDR3 length: 12
V gene: TRBV24-1
CDR3 protein: ATSQTGASETQY

CDR3 length: 17
V gene: TRBV15
CDR3 protein: ATSRDGRAGLFGKNIQY

CDR3 length: 13
V gene: TRBV9
CDR3 protein: ASSVGSGGYNEQF

CDR3 length: 11
V gene: TRBV3-1/TRBV3-2
CDR3 protein: ASSQVPGYGYT

CDR3 length: 11
V gene: TRBV11-3
CDR3 protein: ASSFDSLDEQF

CDR3 length: 12
V gene: TRBV4-1
CDR3 protein: ASSQERFDSPLH

CDR3 length: 11
V gene: TRBV30
CDR3 protein: ACPEVPSGKLF

CDR3 length: 15
V gene: TRBV4-2
CDR3 protein: ASSQDSGGGGADTQY

CDR3 length: 16
V gene: TRBV29-1
CDR3 protein: SVYGLAGGGKGSYEQY

CDR3 length: 9
V gene: TRBV10-3
CDR3 protein: AIRSTDTQY

CDR3 length: 13
V gene: TRBV5-4
CDR3 protein: ASSFSPQGMTEAF

CDR3 length: 10
V gene: TRBV28
CDR3 protein: ASGEPGNTQY

CDR3 length: 11
V gene: TRBV19
CDR3 protein: ASSEMSSYEQY

CDR3 length: 14
V gene: TRBV5-4
CDR3 protein: ASSLSRTGLLSKQF

CDR3 length: 13
V gene: TRBV6-2/TRBV6-3
CDR3 protein: ASSGVERSYNEQF

CDR3 length: 15
V gene: TRBV7-3
CDR3 protein: ASSAMTGGAGTGELF

CDR3 length: 12
V gene: TRBV10-2
CDR3 protein: ASSDWTDNSPLH

CDR3 length: 10
V gene: TRBV6-2/TRBV6-3
CDR3 protein: ASSPGGNTQY

CDR3 length: 12
V gene: TRBV5-5
CDR3 protein: ASSVWTANEKLF

CDR3 length: 10
V gene: TRBV10-1
CDR3 protein: ASTSSSREQF

CDR3 length: 12
V gene: TRBV7-8
CDR3 protein: ASSLVSSLNEQY

CDR3 length: 13
V gene: TRBV7-2
CDR3 protein: ASSAPGLSPVGYT

CDR3 length: 11
V gene: TRBV30
CDR3 protein: ALRDRGFGEQF

CDR3 length: 10
V gene: TRBV6-2/TRBV6-3
CDR3 protein: ASSYTQDKAF

CDR3 length: 13
V gene: TRBV19
CDR3 protein: ASSNDFASGNTIY

CDR3 length: 11
V gene: TRBV29-1
CDR3 protein: SVGQGRGTEAF

CDR3 length: 10
V gene: TRBV30
CDR3 protein: AWSVRGTEAF

CDR3 length: 12
V gene: TRBV24-1
CDR3 protein: ATSDAGGSYEQY

CDR3 length: 12
V gene: TRBV6-6
CDR3 protein: ASINRGSNSPLH

CDR3 length: 12
V gene: TRBV19
CDR3 protein: ASSIGSGRGGQH

CDR3 length: 14
V gene: TRBV4-3
CDR3 protein: ASSQAAGGPNNEQF

CDR3 length: 16
V gene: TRBV7-6
CDR3 protein: ASSFWTSGGAGTGELF

CDR3 length: 14
V gene: TRBV5-5
CDR3 protein: ASSLGGLAGVETQY

CDR3 length: 12
V gene: TRBV29-1
CDR3 protein: SVDSGASRNEQF

CDR3 length: 13
V gene: TRBV11-3
CDR3 protein: ASSRQGSLGTEAF

CDR3 length: 12
V gene: TRBV7-2
CDR3 protein: ASSSADRVYEQY

CDR3 length: 13
V gene: TRBV9
CDR3 protein: ASSVDSSGSDTQY

CDR3 length: 14
V gene: TRBV19
CDR3 protein: ASSPRQGSSLKTQY

CDR3 length: 10
V gene: TRBV7-2
CDR3 protein: ASSLGRYEQY

CDR3 length: 11
V gene: TRBV6-1
CDR3 protein: ASRDSWNTEAF

CDR3 length: 12
V gene: TRBV27
CDR3 protein: ASRGAGGTYEQY

CDR3 length: 12
V gene: TRBV19
CDR3 protein: ASSMRGGEYEQY

CDR3 length: 15
V gene: TRBV9
CDR3 protein: ASSVGASGGFYNEQF

CDR3 length: 11
V gene: TRBV7-9
CDR3 protein: ASGPRRGGKQF

CDR3 length: 15
V gene: TRBV7-8
CDR3 protein: ASSLVGGASSYNEQF